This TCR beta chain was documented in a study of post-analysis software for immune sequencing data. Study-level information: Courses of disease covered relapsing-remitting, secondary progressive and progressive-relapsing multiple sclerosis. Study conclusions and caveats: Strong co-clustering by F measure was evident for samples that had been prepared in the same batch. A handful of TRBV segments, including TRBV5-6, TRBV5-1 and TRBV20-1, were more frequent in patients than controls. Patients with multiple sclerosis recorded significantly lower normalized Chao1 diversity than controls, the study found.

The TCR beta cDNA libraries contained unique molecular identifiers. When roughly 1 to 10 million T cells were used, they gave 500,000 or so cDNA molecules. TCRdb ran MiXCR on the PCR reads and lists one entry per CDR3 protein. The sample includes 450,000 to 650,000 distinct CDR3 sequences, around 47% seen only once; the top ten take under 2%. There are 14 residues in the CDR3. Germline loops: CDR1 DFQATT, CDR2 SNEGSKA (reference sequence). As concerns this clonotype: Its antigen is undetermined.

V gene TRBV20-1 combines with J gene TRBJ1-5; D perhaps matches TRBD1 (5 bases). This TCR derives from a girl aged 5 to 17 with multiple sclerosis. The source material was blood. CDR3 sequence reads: CSARRGQSNQPQHF. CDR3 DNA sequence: TGCAGCGCCCGGAGGGGTCAGTCCAATCAGCCCCAGCATTTT.